The rows below give T cell receptor beta chains drawn from one sample of a study of cytomegalovirus exposure and HLA in healthy donors. TCRdb's table, derived via immunoSEQ multiplex PCR, lists solely in-frame clones and lacks some. The data contain 150,000 to 200,000 clones, 75% to 85% of them singletons. Source material: PBMCs. The origin of the receptors is a woman aged 45-59 years in good health and CMV-seronegative. Both conserved end residues are part of each CDR3. A D gene is named only where the DNA matches it firmly. Size values are once, few and many counts, or a class for expanded clones, and some rows have none.

v_call: TRBV11-2; d_call: .; clone_size: .; j_call: TRBJ2-5; cdr3_nt: TGTGCCAGCAGCTTAGGGGCTAGGGGAGAGACCCAGTACTTC; cdr3_aa: CASSLGARGETQYF
v_call: TRBV10-3; d_call: .; clone_size: .; j_call: TRBJ2-1; cdr3_nt: TGTGCCATCACCCCTCGTGTGGGGGACATTTACAATGAGCAGTTCTTC; cdr3_aa: CAITPRVGDIYNEQFF
v_call: TRBV5-1; d_call: .; clone_size: .; j_call: TRBJ1-4; cdr3_nt: TGCGCCAGCAGCCCGGGGGGGGACGAAAATAGACTGTTTTTT; cdr3_aa: CASSPGGDENRLFF
v_call: TRBV2; d_call: TRBD1; clone_size: .; j_call: TRBJ1-5; cdr3_nt: TGTGCCAGCAGTGAAACAGGGGTGAGCAATCAGCCCCAGCATTTT; cdr3_aa: CASSETGVSNQPQHF
v_call: TRBV7-3; d_call: TRBD1; clone_size: once; j_call: TRBJ1-3; cdr3_nt: TGTGCCAGCAGCCCCGGGACAGTTGGAAACACCATATATTTT; cdr3_aa: CASSPGTVGNTIYF
v_call: TRBV11-3; d_call: .; clone_size: .; j_call: TRBJ1-1; cdr3_nt: TGTGCCAGCAGCCGGGTATTGAACACTGAAGCTTTCTTT; cdr3_aa: CASSRVLNTEAFF
v_call: TRBV7-2; d_call: .; clone_size: .; j_call: TRBJ2-5; cdr3_nt: TGTGCCAGCAGCCCTCGGGGCCAAGAGACCCAGTACTTC; cdr3_aa: CASSPRGQETQYF
v_call: TRBV4-2; d_call: .; clone_size: .; j_call: TRBJ1-1; cdr3_nt: TGTGCCAGCAGCCAAGAGCTATTCCTCACTGAAGCTTTCTTT; cdr3_aa: CASSQELFLTEAFF
v_call: TRBV28; d_call: TRBD1; clone_size: .; j_call: TRBJ2-7; cdr3_nt: TGTGCCAGTTTGGACAGGGGGTTGACCTACGAGCAGTACTTC; cdr3_aa: CASLDRGLTYEQYF
v_call: TRBV29-1; d_call: .; clone_size: .; j_call: TRBJ2-5; cdr3_nt: TGCAGCGCGCACAGGGTCTCAGAGACCCAGTACTTC; cdr3_aa: CSAHRVSETQYF
v_call: TRBV19; d_call: .; clone_size: .; j_call: TRBJ2-3; cdr3_nt: TGTGCCAGTAATTTTGGTACGGAGAGAGGCACAGATACGCAGTATTTT; cdr3_aa: CASNFGTERGTDTQYF
v_call: TRBV4-2; d_call: TRBD2; clone_size: .; j_call: TRBJ2-3; cdr3_nt: TGTGCCAGCAGCCCCCTCCCGGGACTAGCGGTTCAAGATACGCAGTATTTT; cdr3_aa: CASSPLPGLAVQDTQYF
v_call: TRBV27; d_call: .; clone_size: .; j_call: TRBJ1-4; cdr3_nt: TGTGCCACCTCGAGCAGAGGTAATGAAAAACTGTTTTTT; cdr3_aa: CATSSRGNEKLFF
v_call: TRBV19; d_call: TRBD2; clone_size: few; j_call: TRBJ2-1; cdr3_nt: TGTGCCAGTAAAAACTTCGGACTAGCGGGGGGGGACAATGAGCAGTTCTTC; cdr3_aa: CASKNFGLAGGDNEQFF
v_call: TRBV5-1; d_call: .; clone_size: .; j_call: TRBJ2-6; cdr3_nt: TGCGCCAGCAGTCGTGATAGGGACACCTCCCTAACTGGGGCCAACGTCCTGACTTTC; cdr3_aa: CASSRDRDTSLTGANVLTF
v_call: TRBV7-2; d_call: .; clone_size: .; j_call: TRBJ1-1; cdr3_nt: TGTGCCAGCATCAAACGTGCGTCTCCACCCGTGAACACTGAAGCTTTCTTT; cdr3_aa: CASIKRASPPVNTEAFF
v_call: TRBV6-5; d_call: .; clone_size: once; j_call: TRBJ2-1; cdr3_nt: TGTGCCAGCAGTTATTTCGGGGATGAGCAGTTCTTC; cdr3_aa: CASSYFGDEQFF
v_call: TRBV27; d_call: TRBD2; clone_size: .; j_call: TRBJ2-5; cdr3_nt: TGTGCCAGCAGTTTATTCGGAACTAGCGGGAGGGCCATACAAGAGACCCAGTACTTC; cdr3_aa: CASSLFGTSGRAIQETQYF
v_call: TRBV7-3; d_call: TRBD2; clone_size: .; j_call: TRBJ2-1; cdr3_nt: TGTGCCAGCAGCCGGACTAGCGGGAGAGGTGAGCAGTTCTTC; cdr3_aa: CASSRTSGRGEQFF
v_call: TRBV28; d_call: .; clone_size: .; j_call: TRBJ1-2; cdr3_nt: TGTGCCAGCATGTTAGTTAACTATGGCTACACCTTC; cdr3_aa: CASMLVNYGYTF
v_call: TRBV11-2; d_call: .; clone_size: .; j_call: TRBJ2-1; cdr3_nt: TGTGCCAGCAACCAAAGGAGGGACAGTAACTACAATGAGCAGTTCTTC; cdr3_aa: CASNQRRDSNYNEQFF
v_call: TRBV5-1; d_call: .; clone_size: few; j_call: TRBJ2-7; cdr3_nt: TGCGCCAGCAGCTTCCAATACGAGCAGTACTTC; cdr3_aa: CASSFQYEQYF
v_call: TRBV5-1; d_call: .; clone_size: once; j_call: TRBJ1-2; cdr3_nt: TGCGCCAGCAGCCCCGGGGGGAACTATGGCTACACCTTC; cdr3_aa: CASSPGGNYGYTF
v_call: TRBV5-1; d_call: TRBD1; clone_size: .; j_call: TRBJ1-2; cdr3_nt: TGCGCCAGCAGCTTGGAGGACAGGACCGTCTATGGCTACACCTTC; cdr3_aa: CASSLEDRTVYGYTF
v_call: TRBV28; d_call: .; clone_size: .; j_call: TRBJ1-1; cdr3_nt: TGTGCCAGCGCGAAACAGGGGAACACTGAAGCTTTCTTT; cdr3_aa: CASAKQGNTEAFF
v_call: TRBV10-3; d_call: .; clone_size: once; j_call: TRBJ2-3; cdr3_nt: TGTGCCATCAGTGAGCGTACAACAGATACGCAGTATTTT; cdr3_aa: CAISERTTDTQYF
v_call: TRBV13; d_call: .; clone_size: .; j_call: TRBJ1-6; cdr3_nt: TGTGCCAGCAGCGAAGCCAGGGGCTATAATTCACCCCTCCACTTT; cdr3_aa: CASSEARGYNSPLHF
v_call: TRBV5-6; d_call: .; clone_size: .; j_call: TRBJ2-7; cdr3_nt: TGTGCCAGCAGCGATCCACGAAAGAGCTACGAGCAGTACTTC; cdr3_aa: CASSDPRKSYEQYF
v_call: TRBV27; d_call: TRBD1; clone_size: .; j_call: TRBJ2-1; cdr3_nt: TGTGCCAGCGTAGACAGGGCCGTGGCCTGGTTGGGTGAGCAGTTCTTC; cdr3_aa: CASVDRAVAWLGEQFF